A selection of T cell receptor beta chains follows, all from one sample in a study of shared clonotypes between healthy human individuals. Profiled with immunoSEQ multiplex PCR; TCRdb holds only in-frame clones, not every one. The data show about 2.3 million clones, with 92% seen just once and around 0.38% held by the top ten. Sequencing was carried out using naive CD4+ T cells from PBMCs. These receptor sequences come from a man aged 18 to 29 in good health. Some clones in this sample may be carry-over from other donors' samples. CDR3s include the opening cysteine and the closing phenylalanine or tryptophan. The D gene is left open where the match is weak. A row's size may be missing; if present it is once, few, many or a size class.

j_gene | d_gene | abundance | v_gene | CDR3aa | CDR3nt
TRBJ1-2 | TRBD1 | - | TRBV19 | CASTGTAILNYGYTF | TGTGCCAGTACCGGGACAGCGATCCTTAACTATGGCTACACCTTC
TRBJ2-2 | - | - | TRBV19 | CASSMGRNTGELFF | TGTGCCAGTAGTATGGGTAGGAACACCGGGGAGCTGTTTTTT
TRBJ2-3 | TRBD2 | - | TRBV11-3 | CASSPPGGGREDTQYF | TGTGCCAGCAGCCCCCCCGGCGGCGGGAGGGAAGATACGCAGTATTTT
TRBJ2-7 | TRBD2 | - | TRBV7-2 | CASSSSYSGSFYEQYF | TGTGCCAGCAGTTCCTCGTATAGCGGGAGCTTCTACGAGCAGTACTTC
TRBJ2-2 | TRBD1 | - | TRBV10-2 | CASRDRVDTGELFF | TGCGCCAGCAGGGACAGGGTGGACACCGGGGAGCTGTTTTTT
TRBJ1-3 | - | - | TRBV7-2 | CASSFLGRGNTIYF | TGTGCCAGCAGCTTCCTGGGGAGAGGAAACACCATATATTTT
TRBJ2-2 | TRBD2 | - | TRBV11-2 | CASSATSGTTGELFF | TGTGCCAGCAGCGCGACTAGCGGGACCACCGGGGAGCTGTTTTTT
TRBJ1-3 | - | - | TRBV6-1 | CASSARTTTDTIYF | TGTGCCAGCAGTGCTCGGACAACCACCGACACCATATATTTT
TRBJ2-1 | - | - | TRBV6-5 | CASSSRKPGQYNEQFF | TGTGCCAGCAGTTCACGCAAGCCCGGACAGTACAATGAGCAGTTCTTC
TRBJ1-1 | TRBD1 | - | TRBV2 | CASKQGANTEAFF | TGTGCCAGTAAACAGGGGGCAAACACTGAAGCTTTCTTT
TRBJ2-5 | - | - | TRBV25-1 | CASSYPSETQYF | TGTGCCAGCAGCTACCCCAGTGAGACCCAGTACTTC
TRBJ2-7 | - | - | TRBV6-5 | CASSYLRGPYEQYF | TGTGCCAGCAGTTACTTACGGGGACCCTACGAGCAGTACTTC
TRBJ2-7 | - | - | TRBV28 | CASSLQGSEQYF | TGTGCCAGCAGTTTACAGGGATCCGAGCAGTACTTC
TRBJ2-6 | TRBD2 | once | TRBV29-1 | CSVRGTSGRAAGANVLTF | TGCAGCGTTCGGGGGACTAGCGGGAGGGCTGCTGGGGCCAACGTCCTGACTTTC
TRBJ1-2 | - | - | TRBV5-1 | CASSTSDRIPNGYTF | TGCGCCAGCAGCACGTCCGACCGCATTCCCAACGGCTACACCTTC
TRBJ2-3 | - | - | TRBV7-3 | CASSLTRAKADTQYF | TGTGCCAGCAGCTTAACGAGGGCGAAGGCAGATACGCAGTATTTT
TRBJ1-4 | - | - | TRBV4-2 | CASSRFGEKLFF | TGTGCCAGCAGCCGGTTCGGAGAAAAACTGTTTTTT
TRBJ1-5 | - | - | TRBV28 | CASSLPRWGVVGQPQHF | TGTGCCAGCAGTTTACCCCGGTGGGGGGTGGTCGGTCAGCCCCAGCATTTT
TRBJ2-2 | TRBD1 | - | TRBV18 | CASSLGQGNGELFF | TGTGCCAGCTCACTCGGACAGGGGAACGGGGAGCTGTTTTTT
TRBJ2-1 | - | - | TRBV5-8 | CASSWEDYRPEQFF | TGTGCCAGCAGCTGGGAGGACTACCGGCCTGAGCAGTTCTTC
TRBJ2-4 | - | - | TRBV28 | CASSLMASTAKNIQYF | TGTGCCAGCAGTTTAATGGCCTCTACTGCCAAAAACATTCAGTACTTC
TRBJ2-7 | - | - | TRBV21-1 | CASSKGEAGGTAHEQYF | TGTGCCAGCAGCAAAGGGGAAGCGGGAGGGACGGCCCACGAGCAGTACTTC
TRBJ1-3 | - | - | TRBV18 | CASSLIIQEAGNTIYF | TGTGCCAGCTCACTCATCATACAGGAAGCTGGAAACACCATATATTTT
TRBJ2-5 | - | - | TRBV19 | CASSVQGGETQYF | TGTGCCAGTAGTGTACAGGGCGGGGAGACCCAGTACTTC
TRBJ1-1 | - | once | TRBV28 | CASLLRARALSEAFF | TGTGCCAGCCTCCTGCGGGCCAGGGCGCTCTCTGAAGCTTTCTTT
TRBJ2-6 | - | - | TRBV15 | CATSGVGATGANVLTF | TGTGCCACCAGCGGGGTCGGAGCGACTGGGGCCAACGTCCTGACTTTC
TRBJ2-1 | TRBD2 | - | TRBV2 | CASSEAPREGGSSYNEQFF | TGTGCCAGCAGTGAAGCCCCCCGTGAGGGCGGGAGCTCCTACAATGAGCAGTTCTTC
TRBJ2-5 | - | - | TRBV9 | CASSVEVLGTQYF | TGTGCCAGCAGCGTAGAGGTGTTAGGGACCCAGTACTTC
TRBJ2-6 | TRBD1 | - | TRBV7-3 | CASSHPGQWVSGANVLTF | TGTGCCAGCAGCCACCCGGGACAGTGGGTCTCTGGGGCCAACGTCCTGACTTTC
TRBJ2-7 | - | - | TRBV29-1 | CSVEQVGGSSYEQYF | TGCAGCGTTGAACAGGTTGGGGGAAGCTCCTACGAGCAGTACTTC
TRBJ2-1 | - | - | TRBV5-1 | CASSLALGFDEQFF | TGCGCCAGCAGCTTGGCCTTGGGTTTCGATGAGCAGTTCTTC
TRBJ2-1 | TRBD2 | - | TRBV27 | CASSFRTSGPYNEQFF | TGTGCCAGCAGTTTCCGGACTAGCGGGCCTTACAATGAGCAGTTCTTC
TRBJ2-5 | TRBD2 | - | TRBV7-2 | CASSLGVSGASGETQYF | TGTGCCAGCAGCTTAGGGGTTAGCGGGGCCTCAGGGGAGACCCAGTACTTC
TRBJ1-2 | TRBD1 | - | TRBV11-2 | CASSFTGQDDYGYTF | TGTGCCAGCAGCTTCACGGGACAGGACGACTATGGCTACACCTTC
TRBJ2-5 | - | once | TRBV19 | CASSQWASQETQYF | TGTGCCAGTAGCCAGTGGGCCTCACAAGAGACCCAGTACTTC
TRBJ1-1 | - | few | TRBV5-1 | CASSRTTDTEAFF | TGCGCCAGCAGCCGGACCACGGACACTGAAGCTTTCTTT
TRBJ2-3 | TRBD1 | - | TRBV5-4 | CASSQLTGQRTDTQYF | TGTGCCAGCAGCCAACTGACAGGGCAAAGGACAGATACGCAGTATTTT
TRBJ2-5 | TRBD2 | once | TRBV5-4 | CASSPRGSGSETQYF | TGTGCCAGCAGCCCCCGGGGTAGCGGGTCAGAGACCCAGTACTTC
TRBJ1-2 | - | - | TRBV1 | CTSSQEARDGYTF | TGCACCAGCAGCCAAGAAGCACGAGATGGCTACACCTTC
TRBJ1-2 | - | - | TRBV28 | CASSLQTKVGYTF | TGTGCCAGCAGCCTACAAACCAAGGTGGGCTACACCTTC
TRBJ1-2 | - | few | TRBV28 | CASRGPGPKIEDTF | TGTGCCAGCAGGGGGCCGGGACCAAAAATCGAGGACACCTTC